The 9 T cell receptor beta chains below all came from one sample that was sequenced in a study of blood T cell repertoires in COVID-19. The data were produced by immunoSEQ multiplex PCR, yet TCRdb's version contains in-frame clones alone and is incomplete. The sample shows around 190,000 clones, over 75% of them seen only once. Sample: PBMCs or T cells enriched from blood (not recorded which). These receptors all come from a man in his forties who had recovered from COVID-19.

This clone was picked up a small number of times. The chain couples TRBV9 to TRBJ2-7; D possibly corresponds to TRBD2 (5 bases). CDR1 SGDLS and CDR2 YYNGEE come from the germline V gene. The CDR3 runs 16 residues. Between the trimmed V and J ends, which lost 3 bases and 5 bases, there was a span of 21 bases. CDR3 DNA: TGTGCCAGCAGCGCACCCAGGAGGCCTTTTGGTGACGAGCAGTACTTC. Translated: CASSAPRRPFGDEQYF.

In this sample, this clone turned up a few times. The V call is TRBV14, the J call TRBJ1-6; D not resolved. Germline-derived CDR1 and CDR2 are SGHDN and FVKESK. This CDR3 spans 12 amino acids. V dropped 4 bases and J dropped 9 bases, with 7 bases sitting between them. Here the CDR3 DNA reads TGTGCCAGCAGCCTTGCACTTTCACCCCTCCACTTT. It is translated as CASSLALSPLHF.

The rearrangement uses TRBV5-1 and TRBJ1-5; TRBD1 agrees at 8 bases. The CDR3 totals 15 residues. The J segment lost 7 bases and the V segment lost 5 bases, leaving 11 bases of the junction unmatched. Germline V CDR1 and CDR2: SGHRS, YFSETQ. The CDR3 nucleotides read TGCGCCAGCAGGACAGGGGATGAGGAATACCAGCCCCAGCATTTT. Translated, it gives CASRTGDEEYQPQHF.

The genes are TRBV5-5 and TRBJ1-2, with D perhaps matching TRBD1 (6 bases). Germline CDR1 reads SGHKS; CDR2 reads YYEKEE (reference sequence). The ends were cut back, 4 bases at V and 4 bases at J, with 14 bases in the middle. This CDR3 is 14 amino acids long. CDR3 sequence reads: CASSIRTEGYGYTF. For the CDR3, the DNA is TGTGCCAGCAGCATACGGACAGAGGGCTATGGCTACACCTTC.

The table lists this clone with a few counts. J is TRBJ1-4 and V is TRBV5-4, with D perhaps matching TRBD1 (5 bases). Germline V lookup: CDR1 SGHNT, CDR2 YYREEE (reference sequence). Trimming took off 0 bases at V and 10 bases at J, with 16 bases between the two ends. The CDR3 is 15 residues long. CDR3 sequence (DNA): TGTGCCAGCAGCTTGGCGAGGGGAGGAGGGAGAAAACTGTTTTTT. Its translation is CASSLARGGGRKLFF. Full variable domain (missing parts from reference TRBV5-4 and TRBJ1-4): ETGVTQSPTHLIKTRGQQVTLRCSSQSGHNTVSWYQQALGQGPQFIFQYYREEENGRGNFPPRFSGLQFPNYSSELNVNALELDDSALYLCASSLARGGGRKLFFGSGTQLSVL.

To note about this clone: Other nucleotide sequences from this sample produce the same CDR3. The gene calls are TRBV30 and TRBJ1-5; D uncertain. Trimming cost V 0 bases and J 4 bases, with 7 bases left between them. The CDR3 consists of 13 residues. Germline V gene data show CDR1 as GTSNPN and CDR2 as SVGIG (reference sequence). CDR3 sequence (DNA): TGTGCCTGGAGTGTAGGCGGGAATCAGCCCCAGCATTTT. Translation: CAWSVGGNQPQHF.

V and J are TRBV7-9 and TRBJ1-2, with no clear D. The V and J ends lost 5 bases and 5 bases respectively, with 9 bases between them. The CDR3 covers 12 residues. Germline V gives CDR1 SEHNR, CDR2 FQNEAQ (reference sequence). CDR3 DNA: TGTGCCAGCAGCCCGACACGGTATGGCTACACCTTC. It codes for CASSPTRYGYTF.

This sequence joins TRBV18 and TRBJ1-4, with D unclear. CDR1 is KGHSH and CDR2 is LQKENI in the germline V gene. Trimming shortened V by 6 bases and J by 8 bases, and 13 bases separated the two germline ends. This CDR3 region has 13 residues. DNA for the CDR3: TGTGCCAGCTCGTACGGTTCGGGGGAAAAACTGTTTTTT. It is translated as CASSYGSGEKLFF.

This clone was recorded once. The genes are TRBV9 and TRBJ2-7; 9 bases agree with TRBD1. The V gene end was trimmed by 3 bases and the J gene end by 3 bases; junction bases not matched to a gene: 13. The length of the CDR3 is 17 residues. From germline, CDR1 is SGDLS and CDR2 YYNGEE. In nucleotides, the CDR3 is TGTGCCAGCAGCGGTACAGGGGGCCTACTTGGGAGCTACGAGCAGTACTTC. This encodes CASSGTGGLLGSYEQYF.